This T cell receptor beta chain was sequenced during a study of blood T cell repertoires in COVID-19. This CDR3 comprises 15 residues. V lost 3 bases to trimming and J lost 3 bases, with 12 bases between them. The germline CDR1 and CDR2 sequences are MDHEN and SYDVKM. Using immunoSEQ multiplex PCR, the repertoire was profiled, and TCRdb retains in-frame clones only, with some absent. The top ten hold over 10% of the sample, which has roughly 190,000 clones, approximately 79% seen once. The sequence was collected from a woman aged 50 to 60 with acute or convalescent COVID-19. This chain uses TRBV28 with TRBJ1-5, with D perhaps TRBD1 (6 bases). The sample taken for sequencing was peripheral blood. CDR3 DNA sequence: TGTGCCAGCAGTTTGGCAGGGGCCTACAATCAGCCCCAGCATTTT. Encoded protein: CASSLAGAYNQPQHF.